This T cell receptor (beta chain) originates from a study of shared clonotypes between healthy human individuals (TCRdb year 2020). Describing the broader study: A few men and a couple of women, aged 18 to 49 years, made up the cohort. For each donor, CD4 naive and CD4 memory were each run on three plates, CD8 naive on two plates, and CD8 memory on one plate. Libraries were prepared and TCR repertoires were sequenced by different laboratories using diverse techniques, in order to increase sequencing depth and limit assay-specific biases. To estimate repertoire size and how much clonotype sharing occurs between individuals, the study deeply sequenced the blood TCR repertoires of roughly 5 healthy adults. Between about 0.94 and 8.9 billion PBMCs per donor were obtained by leukapheresis.

The donors were healthy, HIV-negative adults with no recently reported acute infections or vaccinations. All donors were Caucasian adults living in Nashville, Tennessee, USA. CD4+ T cells were enriched through magnetic negative selection, after which naive cells were positively selected on CD45RA and the remaining negative fraction served as the memory subset. Blood was obtained by leukapheresis, after which PBMCs were separated by Ficoll-Histopaque density gradient centrifugation and cryopreserved in liquid nitrogen vapor phase. Analytical flow cytometry was used to check the purity and quantity of each magnetically sorted T cell population. Genomic DNA was isolated from each sorted fraction and quantified by UV absorbance on a Nanodrop 2000c. Using the deep immunoSEQ assay, TCR CDR3 regions were amplified from genomic DNA by multiplex PCR. For each cell subset, the extracted genomic DNA was distributed evenly across all wells of several immunoSEQ 96-well plates, and each plate served as one replicate. Each replicate PCR for sorted subsets received about 220 ng genomic DNA, equal to around 32,000 T cell genomes. Purified libraries were measured with a Qubit 3.0 fluorometer, size-checked on a Bioanalyzer 2100, and measured again with the KAPA Library Quantification kit. Each immunoSEQ 96-well plate was sequenced on its own single-read 150-cycle Illumina NextSeq 550 flow cell. As for the authors' bioinformatics: Because the immunoSEQ output held only junctional sequences and lacked quality scores, the filtering could not match the filtering applied to full-length reads. Sequences were annotated with PyIR, a Python wrapper for IgBLAST v1.9, using IMGT germline references to assign V/J genes and CDR3. Any read was removed if the V/J assignment was weak (E-value above 1e-6), the CDR3 was missing, or the read contained stop codons, out-of-frame junctions, or ambiguous translated residues. V3J clonotypes were defined as sequences sharing the same inferred V gene, J gene, and CDR3 amino acid sequence. Percentage overlap between repertoires was computed as shared unique clonotypes divided by the size of the smaller repertoire. RTK rarefaction, the Chao1 estimator, and Recon v2.1 estimates of unobserved clonotypes were used to assess repertoire richness. OLGA was used to compute generation probabilities for all TCRbeta clonotypes that the gDNA method yielded from a few donors. TCRdb mirrors the immuneACCESS table, restricted to in-frame sequences. Some clones are absent from its copies; in checked studies, under half trace to an unresolved V gene, and the reason for the others is unknown. The V and J calls and clone size are taken from that table; D and trimming were inferred from the DNA. The sample table records millions of clones; over 85% of these occur just once. The ten largest clones represent about 0.13% of the sample.

Study-level results and caveats: Across a handful of donors, around 5% of naive CD4, approximately 4% of naive CD8, under 2.5% of memory CD4, and about 0.4% of memory CD8 clonotypes were shared. Sampling was restricted to blood, and TCR repertoires in tissue are likely to differ from TCR repertoires in blood. Compared with non-shared clonotypes, clonotypes shared by all four sorted-subset donors had higher generation probabilities. Based on pairwise subsampling, the degree of clonotype sharing among donors was expected to be affected by sequencing depth. Rarefaction of sorted-subset datasets indicated incomplete sequencing despite the large sequencing depth. The genetic and exposure-history diversity represented was limited by the small number of donors. Naive subsets generally had larger estimated clonotype richness than memory subsets.

Concerning this clone: Its target antigen remains unknown. No clone much larger than this one lies a single base away; base qualities are absent.

Sequencing was performed on naive CD4+ T cells sorted from blood. Explained via the paper, the cell subset or site label denotes: CD45RA+ positively selected. The origin of this receptor is a man aged 18 to 29 in good health.

The sequenced DNA: TGTGCCAGCATAGGGGGGCCCTACGAGCAGTACTTC. Its protein product is CASIGGPYEQYF. The chain is assembled from TRBV6-1 and TRBJ2-7; the D element might be TRBD1 or TRBD2, as each aligns at 6 bases. Inclusive of the bounding cysteine and phenylalanine, the CDR3 is 12 residues long. Only the CDR3 DNA stays, 36 bases, in frame from base 1. Trimming at the junction amounts to 7 bases on V and 2 bases on J, and the germline ends lie 9 bases apart. The germline V gene specifies MNHNS as CDR1 and SASEGT as CDR2.